Sequencing of this T cell receptor (beta chain) was carried out in a study of T cell changes during pregnancy in multiple sclerosis. Between the trimmed V and J ends, which lost 4 bases and 5 bases, there was a span of 10 bases. The CDR3 contains 12 residues. CDR1 is SGHDT, CDR2 YYEEEE, per germline. Produced via immunoSEQ multiplex PCR; TCRdb's table is partial and in-frame only. The repertoire consists of about 64,000 clones, with roughly 90% occurring once and the leading ten covering roughly 1.4%. Sequenced here: peripheral blood, sampled in the second trimester of pregnancy. The receptor was derived from a female donor with multiple sclerosis, enrolled in a pregnancy study. The genes are TRBV5-6 and TRBJ2-7, with D maybe TRBD1 (5 bases). The CDR3 DNA reads TGTGCCAGCAGCCAACAGGTAAACGAGCAGTACTTC. Its protein product is CASSQQVNEQYF.